The 17 T cell receptor beta chains below all came from one sample that was sequenced in a study of cytomegalovirus exposure and HLA in healthy donors. This PCR relied on a set of 60 Vbeta primers and 13 Jbeta primers. Assay used: immunoSEQ multiplex PCR; TCRdb lists only in-frame clones, some missing. The table includes fewer than 200,000 clones, roughly 82% detected once. Material: PBMCs. The source is a woman in her fifties or sixties in good health and CMV-seronegative.

V and J are TRBV6-1 and TRBJ1-2; tentative D call: TRBD1 (5 bases). The germline V and J ends were trimmed by 3 bases and 8 bases, with 13 bases remaining between them. CDR3 length: 13 residues. Germline loops: CDR1 MNHNS, CDR2 SASEGT. In DNA, the CDR3 is TGTGCCAGCAGTGAGGACACCCCCCGGGGCTACACCTTC. This sequence encodes CASSEDTPRGYTF.

This chain connects TRBV6-5 to TRBJ2-7, with 7 positions matching TRBD1. The CDR3 covers 14 residues. V lost 7 bases to trimming and J lost 3 bases; unmatched junction nucleotides: 9. The germline V gene encodes CDR1 MNHEY and CDR2 SVGAGI. CDR3 in DNA: TGTGCCAGCACTGACAGGGTAGGCGTCTACGAGCAGTACTTC. Its protein is CASTDRVGVYEQYF.

This chain joins TRBV21-1 and TRBJ1-5; TRBD1, the table's D call, lacks a check against the DNA. TRBV21-1 is deemed a pseudogene. This CDR3 is 17 amino acids long. As DNA, the CDR3 is TGTGCCAGCAGCAAACCACATTATGACAATCGCAATCAGCCCCAGCATTTT. It specifies CASSKPHYDNRNQPQHF.

The chain couples TRBV6-5 to TRBJ2-7, with D tentatively TRBD2 (5 bases). Deletions cut 7 bases from V and 3 bases from J, with 19 bases between. Germline V gene data show CDR1 as MNHEY and CDR2 as SVGAGI. This CDR3 is built from 15 residues. CDR3 in DNA: TGTGCCAGCACTAAGAGGGAGACGATCGGCTACGAGCAGTACTTC. It is translated as CASTKRETIGYEQYF.

This chain connects TRBV9 to TRBJ2-3, with 12 positions matching TRBD2. Germline V lookup: CDR1 SGDLS, CDR2 YYNGEE. The CDR3 loop spans 16 amino acids. Losses at the gene ends were 0 bases for V and 6 bases for J; bases not matched to a gene: 5. The CDR3 DNA follows: TGTGCCAGCAGCGTAGAACTAGCGGGAGGTGGGGATACGCAGTATTTT. Protein sequence: CASSVELAGGGDTQYF.

The genes are TRBV19 and TRBJ2-1; TRBD1 matches 10 bases. The CDR3 totals 11 residues. Trimming cost V 6 bases and J 12 bases; bases outside gene matches: 2. CDR1 is LNHDA and CDR2 is SQIVND in the germline V gene (reference sequence). As DNA, the CDR3 is TGTGCCAGTAGGGGGGACAGGGGGCAGTTCTTC. Translated: CASRGDRGQFF.

The chain couples TRBV6-5 to TRBJ1-5; unclear D gene. The V and J ends lost 7 bases and 0 bases respectively, with 7 bases between them. Germline values: CDR1 MNHEY, CDR2 SVGAGI. There are 13 residues in the CDR3. CDR3 nucleotide sequence: TGTGCCAGCAATGAGAATAGCAATCAGCCCCAGCATTTT. Translation: CASNENSNQPQHF.

V and J are TRBV6-5 and TRBJ1-2; no definite D call. The germline V gene has CDR1 MNHEY and CDR2 SVGAGI. Trimming took off 0 bases at V and 4 bases at J, with 6 bases between the two ends. This CDR3 region has 13 residues. CDR3 sequence (DNA): TGTGCCAGCAGTTACTCGGCGGCCTATGGCTACACCTTC. Residues: CASSYSAAYGYTF.

V is TRBV7-9 and J is TRBJ2-1, with TRBD2 matching 7 bases. The CDR3 runs 12 residues. Germline V lookup: CDR1 SEHNR, CDR2 FQNEAQ (reference sequence). V dropped 8 bases and J dropped 9; count of bases not matched to a gene: 7. The CDR3 DNA reads TGTGCCAGCGCCCGAGGGGAGGGTGAGCAGTTCTTC. It yields the protein CASARGEGEQFF. Looking up the rest from reference TRBV7-9 and TRBJ2-1 gives the full variable domain: DTGVSQNPRHKITKRGQNVTFRCDPISEHNRLYWYRQTLGQGPEFLTYFQNEAQLEKSRLLSDRFSAERPKGSFSTLEIQRTEQGDSAMYLCASARGEGEQFFGPGTRLTVL.

This clone was observed a handful of times. V and J are TRBV27 and TRBJ2-4, with TRBD2 identical over 7 bases. The germline V gene encodes CDR1 MNHEY and CDR2 SMNVEV (reference sequence). The CDR3 runs to 16 residues. V gave up 1 base and J gave up 0 bases; unmatched junction bases: 3. The CDR3 region has the DNA TGTGCCAGCAGTTTATTTGGGGGGGGAGCCAAAAACATTCAGTACTTC. Translation gives CASSLFGGGAKNIQYF.

The V call is TRBV5-1, the J call TRBJ2-3; possible D gene TRBD1, 5 bases. Trimming pared 5 bases from V and 3 bases from J, leaving 13 bases between. Germline V gene data show CDR1 as SGHRS and CDR2 as YFSETQ. The CDR3 length is 14 residues. Here the CDR3 DNA reads TGCGCCAGCAGGGGAACTGCAGGGACAGATACGCAGTATTTT. This codes for CASRGTAGTDTQYF.

This chain uses TRBV6-6 with TRBJ1-1; D might be TRBD1 (5 bases). Looked up from germline, CDR1 is MNHNY and CDR2 is SVGAGI (reference sequence). V gave up 5 bases and J gave up 2 bases, with 12 bases separating them. The CDR3 contains 14 residues. CDR3 DNA: TGTGCCAGCAGTGTCCTCGGGGGAAACACTGAAGCTTTCTTT. Protein: CASSVLGGNTEAFF.

The rearrangement joins TRBV2 to TRBJ2-1; possibly TRBD1 for D (6 bases). Between the trimmed V and J ends, which lost 6 bases and 1 base, there was a span of 16 bases. This CDR3 comprises 16 residues. Germline V CDR1 and CDR2: SNHLY, FYNNEI. CDR3 DNA sequence: TGTGCCAGCAGGACAACCCCAGGGGCTTCCTACAATGAGCAGTTCTTC. Translating it yields CASRTTPGASYNEQFF.

In the case of this clone: Its ends do not fully match the called genes, so a read error is possible. The rearrangement uses TRBV27 and TRBJ2-7, with D perhaps TRBD1 (6 bases). The CDR3 runs to 15 residues. The germline gives CDR1 MNHEY, CDR2 SMNVEV (reference sequence). The DNA of the CDR3 is TGTGCCAGCAGTTTGTACCGGATACAGGGATACGAGCAGTGCTTC. Its protein product is CASSLYRIQGYEQCF.

This sequence joins TRBV10-2 and TRBJ2-3; 8 positions agree with TRBD2. V gave up 6 bases and J gave up 2 bases; unmatched junction bases: 4. Germline V gene lookup returns CDR1 WSHSY and CDR2 SAAADI. The CDR3 consists of 14 residues. The CDR3 region is CASSISGDTDTQYF. The CDR3 DNA reads TGCGCCAGCAGCATTAGCGGGGACACAGATACGCAGTATTTT.

This chain links TRBV7-8 with TRBJ2-1; 9 positions agree with TRBD1. Trimming took 5 bases from V and 5 from J; bases not matched to a gene: 7. The CDR3 has 15 amino acids. The V gene's germline CDR1 is SGHVS and CDR2 FQNEAQ. The CDR3 DNA reads TGTGCCAGCAGCCTAACAGGGGGCGTACACAATGAGCAGTTCTTC. Translation: CASSLTGGVHNEQFF. Together with reference TRBV7-8 and TRBJ2-1, the CDR3 gives the full variable domain: GAGVSQSPRYKVAKRGQDVALRCDPISGHVSLFWYQQALGQGPEFLTYFQNEAQLDKSGLPSDRFFAERPEGSVSTLKIQRTQQEDSAVYLCASSLTGGVHNEQFFGPGTRLTVL.

V usage is TRBV28 and J usage is TRBJ1-2; 7 bases are a match to TRBD1. Unmatched junction bases numbered 7, after V lost 4 bases and J lost 5 bases. In germline, CDR1 is MDHEN, CDR2 SYDVKM. The CDR3 is 14 amino acids. In nucleotides, the CDR3 is TGTGCCAGCAGTTCTGGGGGACAGAGTTATGGCTACACCTTC. Residues: CASSSGGQSYGYTF.